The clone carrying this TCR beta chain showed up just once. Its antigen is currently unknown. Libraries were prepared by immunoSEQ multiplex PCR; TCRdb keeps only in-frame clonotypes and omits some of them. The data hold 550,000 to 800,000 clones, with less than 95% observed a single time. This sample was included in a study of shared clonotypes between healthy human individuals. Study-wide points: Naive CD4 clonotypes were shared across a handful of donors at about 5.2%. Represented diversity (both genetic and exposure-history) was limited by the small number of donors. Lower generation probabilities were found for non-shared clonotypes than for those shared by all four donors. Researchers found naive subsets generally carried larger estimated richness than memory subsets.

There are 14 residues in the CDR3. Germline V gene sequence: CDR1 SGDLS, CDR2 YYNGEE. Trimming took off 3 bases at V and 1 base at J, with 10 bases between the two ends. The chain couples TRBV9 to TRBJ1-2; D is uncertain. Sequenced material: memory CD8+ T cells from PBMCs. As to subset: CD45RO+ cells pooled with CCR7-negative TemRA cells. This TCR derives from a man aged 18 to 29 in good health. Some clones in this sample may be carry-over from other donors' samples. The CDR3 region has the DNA TGTGCCAGCAGCGCAGGACCGTATAACTATGGCTACACCTTC. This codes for CASSAGPYNYGYTF.